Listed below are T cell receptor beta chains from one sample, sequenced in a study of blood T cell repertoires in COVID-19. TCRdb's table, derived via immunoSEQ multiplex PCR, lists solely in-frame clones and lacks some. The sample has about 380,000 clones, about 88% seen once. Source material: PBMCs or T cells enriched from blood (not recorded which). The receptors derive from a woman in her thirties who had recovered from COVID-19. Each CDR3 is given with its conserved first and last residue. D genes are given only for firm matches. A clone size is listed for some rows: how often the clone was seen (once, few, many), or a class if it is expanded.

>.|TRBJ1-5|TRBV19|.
TGTGCCAGTAGTATGGCAGGAATATATAGCAATCAGCCCCAGCATTTT
CASSMAGIYSNQPQHF
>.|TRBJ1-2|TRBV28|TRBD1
TGTGCCAGCAGTTTATACCAGGGGGTGCGAGGCTACACCTTC
CASSLYQGVRGYTF
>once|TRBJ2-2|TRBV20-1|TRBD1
TGCAGTGCTAGTCCGAGGGACAGGGCGGCCGGGGAGCTGTTTTTT
CSASPRDRAAGELFF
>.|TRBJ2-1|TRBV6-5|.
TGTGCCAGCAGTTATAGCCTGAGGGATGAGCAGTTCTTC
CASSYSLRDEQFF
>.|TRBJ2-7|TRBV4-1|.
TGCGCCAGCAGCCATCTCATCGGGACACAATACGAGCAGTACTTC
CASSHLIGTQYEQYF
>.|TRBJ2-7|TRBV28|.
TGTGCCAGCAGCTCCCTCCAGGGGTTCGTGGGTGAGCAGTACTTC
CASSSLQGFVGEQYF
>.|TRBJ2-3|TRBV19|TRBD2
TGTGCCAGTAGTGACGGGACTAGCGCCCCCCCTAATACGCAGTATTTT
CASSDGTSAPPNTQYF
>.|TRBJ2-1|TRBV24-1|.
TGTGCCACCAGAGGTGCCCAGACAGGCCACAATGAGCAGTTCTTC
CATRGAQTGHNEQFF
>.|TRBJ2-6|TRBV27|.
TGTGCCAGCAGTTTAGTGTCAGGGGTCTCTGGGGCCAACGTCCTGACTTTC
CASSLVSGVSGANVLTF
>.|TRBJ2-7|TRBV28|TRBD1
TGTGCCAGCAGTTTTGACAGGGACGAGCAGTACTTC
CASSFDRDEQYF
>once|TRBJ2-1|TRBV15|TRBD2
TGTGCCACCAGCAGACGTGGACTAGCGGGTGAGCAGTTCTTC
CATSRRGLAGEQFF
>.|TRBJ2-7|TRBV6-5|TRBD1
TGTGCCAGCAGTTACTCGCGGGACAGGGGTTCCTACGAGCAGTACTTC
CASSYSRDRGSYEQYF
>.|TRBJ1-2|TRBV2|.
TGTGCCAGCAGTGATAGGCCTGCGGGGGGCTACACCTTC
CASSDRPAGGYTF
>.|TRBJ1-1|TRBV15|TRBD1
TGTGCCACCAGCAGTAGACAGGGGTCTATCAACACTGAAGCTTTCTTT
CATSSRQGSINTEAFF
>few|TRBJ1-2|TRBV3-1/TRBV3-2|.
TGTGCCAGCAGCCGAGAAGGGGAGGGAGGACGTGGCTACACCTTC
CASSREGEGGRGYTF
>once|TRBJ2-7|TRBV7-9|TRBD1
TGTGCCAGCAGCATCGGACAGGGTTTGAACGAGCAGTACTTC
CASSIGQGLNEQYF